These 27 T cell receptor beta chains share one sample of origin, sequenced in a study of cytomegalovirus exposure and HLA in healthy donors. Primers included in the PCR were 60 Vbeta and 13 Jbeta primers. Only in-frame clones appear in the TCRdb table, and some are missing; sequencing was by immunoSEQ multiplex PCR. The table has tens of thousands of clones, less than 85% seen once. The sample comprised PBMCs. Receptors originate from a woman between 50 and 59 years old in good health and CMV-seropositive.

This chain uses TRBV6-6 with TRBJ2-7; no reliable D call. The V gene's germline CDR1 is MNHNY and CDR2 SVGAGI (reference sequence). The CDR3 covers 15 residues. Trimming shortened V by 0 bases and J by 6 bases, and 15 bases separated the two germline ends. CDR3 in DNA: TGTGCCAGCAGTTACTCCCTAGGCCCCCCGGGCGAGCAGTACTTC. Protein: CASSYSLGPPGEQYF.

Details on this clone: The sample contains more than one DNA sequence encoding this CDR3. This chain uses TRBV7-2 with TRBJ2-5, with a possible D match to TRBD1 (5 bases). V was trimmed by 6 bases and J by 2 bases, leaving 13 bases between them. This CDR3 contains 14 residues. Germline CDR1 SGHTA, CDR2 FQGNSA. Here the CDR3 reads CASSFTAGQETQYF. For the CDR3, the DNA is TGTGCCAGCAGTTTTACTGCAGGGCAAGAGACCCAGTACTTC.

The V gene is TRBV6-5, the J gene TRBJ2-1, with 9 bases matching TRBD2. Germline-derived CDR1 and CDR2 are MNHEY and SVGAGI. The trim removed 6 bases at V and 9 bases at J, leaving 12 bases unmatched. The CDR3 runs to 15 residues. The CDR3 nucleotides are TGTGCCAGCAGGTATAGCGGGGGAAAACCGGGTGAGCAGTTCTTC. This translates into CASRYSGGKPGEQFF.

CDR3 in amino acids: CASQSGFGVGANVLTF. CDR3 DNA sequence: TGTGCCAGCCAATCAGGCTTCGGGGTCGGGGCCAACGTCCTGACTTTC. V usage is TRBV27 and J usage is TRBJ2-6; TRBD2 might be the D (5 bases). This CDR3 contains 16 residues. CDR1 is MNHEY, CDR2 SMNVEV, per germline (reference sequence). V was shortened by 8 bases and J by 4 bases, with 18 bases between the two germline ends.

This clone was seen more than once but under ten times. The rearrangement joins TRBV11-3 to TRBJ2-2, with 10 bases that match TRBD2. The CDR3 is made up of 17 amino acids. V lost 1 base, J lost 0 bases, and 2 bases stayed unmatched. Germline loops: CDR1 SGHNT, CDR2 YENEEA. The CDR3 nucleotides are TGTGCCAGCAGCTTAGTAGCGGGGGGCCCGAACACCGGGGAGCTGTTTTTT. This translates into CASSLVAGGPNTGELFF.

V is TRBV27 and J is TRBJ1-5, with a possible D match to TRBD1 (6 bases). V was trimmed by 5 bases and J by 3 bases, leaving 17 bases between them. The CDR3 is 16 amino acids. Germline loops: CDR1 MNHEY, CDR2 SMNVEV (reference sequence). The CDR3 region has the DNA TGTGCCAGCAGTCCCGGGACATGGAAGAACAATCAGCCCCAGCATTTT. Its translation: CASSPGTWKNNQPQHF.

The chain has TRBV7-6 and TRBJ2-7, with 14 positions matching TRBD2. With V trimmed by 5 bases and J by 3 bases, 3 bases remained unmatched. The CDR3 runs 15 residues. Looked up from germline, CDR1 is SGHVS and CDR2 is FNYEAQ. The CDR3 DNA is TGTGCCAGCAGCCCGGGGACTAGCGGGGGCTACGAGCAGTACTTC. Protein: CASSPGTSGGYEQYF.

This clone was picked up one time. The chain employs TRBV11-3 and TRBJ2-3; 12 nucleotides line up with TRBD1. After removal of 8 bases from V and 8 bases from J, the junction contained 11 bases not matched to a gene. CDR1 is SGHNT, CDR2 YENEEA, per germline. This CDR3 region has 15 residues. The CDR3 region has the DNA TGTGCCAGCGGCCGTGGGACAGGGGGCAAACGTACGCAGTATTTT. This codes for CASGRGTGGKRTQYF.

The chain carries TRBV5-5 and TRBJ2-1, with D tentatively TRBD2 (5 bases). CDR3 length equals 16 residues. Germline assignment: CDR1 SGHKS and CDR2 YYEKEE (reference sequence). V lost 4 bases, J lost 2 bases, and 16 bases lay in between. In DNA, the CDR3 is TGTGCCAGCAGCACGACTGCTAGCATTGCCTACAATGAGCAGTTCTTC. Its translation is CASSTTASIAYNEQFF.

CDR3 sequence: CASSPPSGGSGELFF. The CDR3 nucleotides read TGTGCCAGCAGCCCCCCCAGCGGGGGGTCCGGGGAGCTGTTTTTT. The chain links TRBV13 to TRBJ2-2, with 9 bases identical to TRBD2. CDR1 and CDR2 (germline): PRHDT, FYEKMQ (reference sequence). CDR3 size: 15 residues. V shed 5 bases, J shed 6 bases, and the junction held 7 bases outside the gene matches.

This chain links TRBV4-3 with TRBJ1-1; D is perhaps TRBD1 (5 bases). V lost 1 base and J 4 bases, leaving 13 bases between the germline ends. Germline CDR1 and CDR2: LGHNA and YSLEER. The CDR3 has 15 residues. The CDR3 loop reads CASSQGGARITEAFF. The CDR3 DNA sequence: TGCGCCAGCAGCCAAGGTGGGGCGAGGATCACTGAAGCTTTCTTT.

In this sample, this clone is medium-sized (0.01 to 0.1%). V and J are TRBV19 and TRBJ2-1; 10 bases map to TRBD1. CDR1 and CDR2 (germline): LNHDA, SQIVND (reference sequence). J lost 3 bases, V lost 3 bases, and 2 bases had no gene match. The CDR3 covers 15 residues. As DNA, the CDR3 is TGTGCCAGTAGTATCGGGACAGGGGACTACAATGAGCAGTTCTTC. It is translated as CASSIGTGDYNEQFF.

This clone appeared a few times. The rearrangement links TRBV5-1 to TRBJ1-2; D remains ambiguous. The CDR3 runs to 15 residues. CDR1 is SGHRS, CDR2 YFSETQ, per germline. Trimming took off 6 bases at V and 4 bases at J, with 19 bases between the two ends. In DNA, the CDR3 is TGCGCCAGCAAATTAGGTGGTACGGCGGGCTATGGCTACACCTTC. It translates to CASKLGGTAGYGYTF.

The V call is TRBV9, the J call TRBJ2-7, with D perhaps TRBD1 (6 bases). The CDR3 extends over 16 amino acids. Trimming removed 3 bases at V and 5 bases at J, with 21 bases between. CDR1 is SGDLS, CDR2 YYNGEE, per germline. CDR3 in amino acids: CASSDVPERGWDEQYF. In DNA, the CDR3 is TGTGCCAGCAGCGACGTTCCGGAGAGGGGGTGGGACGAGCAGTACTTC.

The chain recombines TRBV10-3 with TRBJ1-4, with D possibly being TRBD1 (5 bases). CDR3 length equals 14 residues. CDR1 ENHRY and CDR2 SYGVKD come from the germline V gene. Deletions cut 2 bases from V and 8 bases from J, with 12 bases between. CDR3 protein: CAISEGFGGEKLFF. DNA for the CDR3: TGTGCCATCAGTGAGGGTTTTGGGGGGGAAAAACTGTTTTTT.

The chain recombines TRBV5-4 with TRBJ2-5; D possibly corresponds to TRBD1 (6 bases). Trimming left V 4 bases short and J 1 base short, with 14 bases between. Germline loops: CDR1 SGHNT, CDR2 YYREEE (reference sequence). The CDR3 runs 15 residues. In DNA form, the CDR3 reads TGTGCCAGCAGCGCGCAACAGGGCTTCCAAGAGACCCAGTACTTC. This encodes CASSAQQGFQETQYF.

This clone was picked up one time. The genes are TRBV11-2 and TRBJ2-3, with 9 bases that match TRBD2. CDR1 is SGHAT, CDR2 FQNNGV, per germline. V shed 5 bases, J shed 4 bases, and the junction held 10 bases outside the gene matches. CDR3 size: 16 residues. The CDR3 loop is CASSTAAGGAPDTQYF. The DNA for the CDR3 is TGTGCCAGCAGCACTGCAGCGGGGGGAGCCCCAGATACGCAGTATTTT.

The CDR3 coding sequence is TGTGCCAGCAGCCAAGGGGACAGAGCTAGAGCTTTCTTT. Residues: CASSQGDRARAFF. The chain has TRBV4-2 and TRBJ1-1, with 7 nucleotides matching TRBD1. The CDR3 has 13 residues. Germline CDR1 is LGHNA and CDR2 is YNFKEQ. J gave up 10 bases and V 1 base, and 6 bases lay outside the gene matches.

V and J are TRBV7-2 and TRBJ2-3; 7 positions match TRBD2. Germline assignment: CDR1 SGHTA and CDR2 FQGNSA. The CDR3 contains 15 residues. V shed 5 bases and J 1 base; nucleotides not matched to a gene: 6. The CDR3 nucleotides read TGTGCCAGCAGCCAACTAGCGAGTGGCACAGATACGCAGTATTTT. Protein: CASSQLASGTDTQYF.

A note on this clone: Different DNA sequences within this sample yield the same CDR3. The V and J genes are TRBV5-8 and TRBJ2-7; TRBD1 is a possible D gene (6 bases). The germline gives CDR1 SGHTS, CDR2 YDEGEE. This CDR3 is built from 15 residues. V was clipped by 0 bases and J by 2 bases, with 12 bases between them. The CDR3 sequence is CASSLARGLPYEQYF. In nucleotides, the CDR3 is TGTGCCAGCAGCTTGGCCAGGGGTTTGCCCTACGAGCAGTACTTC.

The rearrangement links TRBV28 to TRBJ2-7, with 7 positions matching TRBD1. From germline, CDR1 is MDHEN and CDR2 SYDVKM. The length of the CDR3 is 14 residues. V lost 6 bases to trimming and J lost 3 bases; unmatched junction nucleotides: 8. The CDR3 reads CASSEATGIYEQYF. The DNA for the CDR3 is TGTGCCAGCAGCGAAGCGACAGGGATCTACGAGCAGTACTTC.

This sequence joins TRBV5-1 and TRBJ2-3; TRBD1 aligns across 9 bases. Germline CDR1 SGHRS, CDR2 YFSETQ. CDR3 length equals 16 residues. The V segment lost 3 bases and the J segment 0 bases; nucleotides outside the gene matches: 5. The CDR3 here is CASSWGQGPSTDTQYF. In nucleotides, the CDR3 is TGCGCCAGCAGCTGGGGACAGGGTCCTAGCACAGATACGCAGTATTTT.

This clone occurred a few times. V usage is TRBV2 and J usage is TRBJ1-2, with D perhaps TRBD1 (6 bases). Trimming left V 2 bases short and J 5 bases short, with 12 bases between. This CDR3 is built from 14 residues. Germline V gene lookup returns CDR1 SNHLY and CDR2 FYNNEI. CDR3 in amino acids: CASSESGQIYGYTF. CDR3 nucleotide sequence: TGTGCCAGCAGTGAATCAGGACAGATATATGGCTACACCTTC.

This clone was picked up many times. The gene calls are TRBV2 and TRBJ1-1, with 7 bases identical to TRBD1. This CDR3 spans 11 amino acids. V lost 10 bases and J lost 6; bases outside the gene matches: 5. CDR1 is SNHLY and CDR2 is FYNNEI in the germline V gene. CDR3 sequence (DNA): TGTGCCACCCGCCAGGGGGCTGAAGCTTTCTTT. Protein product: CATRQGAEAFF.

The chain combines TRBV18 with TRBJ1-1; no definite D call. Looked up from germline, CDR1 is KGHSH and CDR2 is LQKENI. V lost 3 bases to trimming and J lost 3 bases, with 8 bases between them. The CDR3 has 13 residues. The CDR3 DNA reads as TGTGCCAGCTCACCTTCTGTGTACACTGAAGCTTTCTTT. Translating it yields CASSPSVYTEAFF.

The J gene is TRBJ2-1, the V gene TRBV12-2; the D call of TRBD2 is as the table states it, not checked on the DNA. TRBV12-2 is shown as a pseudogene. The CDR3 runs to 16 residues. The CDR3 reads CASRLDLSGRIYEQFF. The CDR3 DNA is TGTGCAAGTCGCTTAGACCTTAGCGGGAGAATCTATGAGCAGTTCTTC.

This clone came up a few times. The gene calls are TRBV4-1 and TRBJ2-7, with D perhaps TRBD1 (6 bases). The length of the CDR3 is 14 residues. The V gene lost 4 bases and the J gene lost 5 bases, with 15 bases spanning the gap. Looked up from germline, CDR1 is MGHRA and CDR2 is YSYEKL. CDR3 residues: CASSPFYRENEQYF. The CDR3 DNA sequence: TGCGCCAGCAGCCCTTTTTACAGGGAAAACGAGCAGTACTTC.